This TCR beta chain was sequenced during a study of cytomegalovirus exposure and HLA in healthy donors. For the study at large: The Caucasian-associated ancestry cluster held roughly 80% of a few hundred genotyped donors. Overall study results and limits: In a later analysis, compared with equally common non-associated chains, HLA-associated beta chains were more expanded. A later analysis linked a missense variant in DCLRE1C to the trimming of TCR beta V and J genes.

Both 60 Vbeta primers and 13 Jbeta primers went into the PCR. Original processing notes: An analysis performed later counted 81 million or so unique TCR beta chains (roughly 11 million of them shared). TCRdb keeps only in-frame clones here, not all; method: immunoSEQ multiplex PCR. D and trimming were read from the DNA, whereas the V and J calls and clone size are those reported in that table. The sample contains some 240,000 clones, about 93% of which appear only once. The CDR3 is made up of 15 amino acids. Germline CDR1 SGDLS, CDR2 YYNGEE. Trimming took 2 bases from V and 6 from J, leaving 15 bases between them. Worth noting for this clone: Its target is not known.

The chain joins TRBV9 to TRBJ2-1; TRBD1 might be the D (6 bases). The source material was PBMCs. The receptor's source is a girl aged 2-10 years in good health and CMV-seronegative. CDR3 in amino acids: CASSVLQGPTNEQFF. CDR3 coding DNA: TGTGCCAGCAGCGTTCTACAGGGACCGACCAATGAGCAGTTCTTC. Drawing the rest from reference TRBV9 and TRBJ2-1, the complete variable domain is DSGVTQTPKHLITATGQRVTLRCSPRSGDLSVYWYQQSLDQGLQFLIQYYNGEERAKGNILERFSAQQFPDLHSELNLSSLELGDSALYFCASSVLQGPTNEQFFGPGTRLTVL.